The present entry profiles one T cell receptor beta chain with its context. The antigen it recognizes is unknown. No base-level quality is on record; no much larger clone is a single base apart. The immunoSEQ Assay was the method used to sequence TCRbeta CDR3 regions. After extraction, genomic DNA underwent amplification by bias-controlled multiplex PCR, followed by high-throughput sequencing. Concerning the study's data processing: To quantify the absolute abundance of every unique TCRbeta CDR3 region, sequences were collapsed and filtered. T cell fraction was estimated by normalizing TCRbeta template counts to usable DNA, which was measured by amplifying reference genes present in all nucleated cells. Repertoire TCRs were annotated as SARS-CoV-2-specific by exact matching of V gene, CDR3 amino acid sequence and J gene to a known reactive TCR set. The reference SARS-CoV-2 TCR set came from MIRA and was filtered for enrichment in COVID-19-positive ImmuneCODE repertoires, removing public or cross-reactive TCRs. Using the MIRA antigens, annotated TCRs were further analysed by specific ORF or by position within an ORF. Depth was the summed frequency of annotated unique rearrangements, while breadth was defined as annotated unique rearrangements over total unique productive rearrangements. TCR breadth was compared between groups using two-sided Wilcoxon rank-sum tests. The clones in this table, taken by TCRdb from immuneACCESS, are in-frame only. Not every clone is retained; where verified, under half of the shortfall comes from an unresolved V gene, and the cause of the rest is unknown. Clone size and V and J calls were adopted from that table, with D and trimming inferred from the DNA. The sample includes under 150,000 clones, with more than 80% observed a single time. The ten largest clones add up to 5% of the sample.

The sample belongs to a study of Ad26.COV2.S vaccination and SARS-CoV-2 variants (dated by TCRdb to the early 2020s). Describing the broader study: Sequencing of the TCRbeta repertoire served to evaluate the specificity and breadth of SARS-CoV-2-reactive T cell receptors following Ad26.COV2.S vaccination. The TCR-sequenced set comprised about 32 samples: approximately 19 Ad26.COV2.S vaccine recipients, 5 placebo recipients and 8 SARS-CoV-2 convalescent individuals.

Broad study findings and their caveats: According to the authors, total T cell responses may have been underestimated by the TCR breadth and depth analyses. Vaccine and placebo recipients had comparable non-spike TCR breadth, which fits with the vaccine containing only spike. After vaccination, substantial breadth of spike-specific CD8+ and CD4+ T cell responses was reported. Spike-specific TCR breadth was higher in Ad26.COV2.S recipients than in placebo recipients (P = 0.0014).

This sample's time point label indicates: individuals recovered from natural SARS-CoV-2 infection. The TCR comes from a human donor who had recovered from COVID-19. The sequencing used peripheral blood, collected after recovery from COVID-19.

DNA sequence: TGCGCCAGCAGTGCGATCAGGGAGGACTATGGCTACACCTTC. Its translation reads: CASSAIREDYGYTF. The chain is assembled from TRBV10-2 and TRBJ1-2; perhaps TRBD1 is the D gene, with 5 bases matching. Taken from the germline V gene, the CDR1 and CDR2 loops are WSHSY and SAAADI. The CDR3 has 14 amino acids, counting the end cysteine and phenylalanine. Solely the CDR3 DNA is kept, with 42 bases framed from the first base. The V end loses 4 bases and the J end loses 3 bases, and a stretch of 12 bases separates them.